One and the same sample provided the 23 T cell receptor beta chains below, sequenced in a study of control samples from healthy donors and cancer patients. Assay used: immunoSEQ multiplex PCR; TCRdb lists only in-frame clones, some missing. The sample yields roughly 100,000 clones, about 92% seen once. The source material was blood. These receptors all come from a woman aged 18-29 years in good health.

This sequence joins TRBV28 and TRBJ1-2, with D possibly matching TRBD1 (5 bases). Trimming removed 6 bases at V and 3 bases at J, with 20 bases between. The CDR3 runs to 16 residues. Looked up from germline, CDR1 is MDHEN and CDR2 is SYDVKM. The CDR3 DNA follows: TGTGCCAGCAGGGTGCACGGGTGGGGCGCTCACTATGGCTACACCTTC. The encoded protein is CASRVHGWGAHYGYTF.

This rearrangement joins TRBV6-5 to TRBJ1-2; D ambiguous. Per the germline V gene, CDR1 is MNHEY and CDR2 is SVGAGI. This CDR3 has 15 amino acids. The V and J ends lost 0 bases and 3 bases respectively, with 11 bases between them. CDR3 protein: CASSYSRGNHYGYTF. The CDR3, as DNA: TGTGCCAGCAGTTACTCGCGAGGGAATCACTATGGCTACACCTTC.

The chain combines TRBV4-3 with TRBJ2-7, with TRBD1 matching 9 bases. V was clipped by 2 bases and J by 3 bases; unmatched bases: 2. The CDR3 contains 14 residues. Germline V lookup: CDR1 LGHNA, CDR2 YSLEER. DNA of the CDR3: TGCGCCAGCAGCCAAAACAGGGGGCTCTACGAGCAGTACTTC. Its translation: CASSQNRGLYEQYF.

This chain links TRBV2 with TRBJ2-3, with 9 bases identical to TRBD2. Germline V gene sequence: CDR1 SNHLY, CDR2 FYNNEI. The CDR3 consists of 14 residues. J gave up 6 bases and V 2 bases, and 3 bases lay outside the gene matches. The CDR3 region has the DNA TGTGCCAGCAGTGAAATAGCGGGGGCGGATACGCAGTATTTT. Translation gives CASSEIAGADTQYF.

The V gene is TRBV2, the J gene TRBJ1-5; D is unresolved. The CDR3 runs 13 residues. Trimming took off 9 bases at V and 0 bases at J, with 9 bases between the two ends. CDR1 is SNHLY and CDR2 is FYNNEI in the germline V gene. In DNA, the CDR3 is TGTGCCAGTAATACTGATAGCAATCAGCCCCAGCATTTT. This encodes CASNTDSNQPQHF. Complete variable domain (other parts from reference TRBV2 and TRBJ1-5): EPEVTQTPSHQVTQMGQEVILRCVPISNHLYFYWYRQILGQKVEFLVSFYNNEISEKSEIFDDQFSVERPDGSNFTLKIRSTKLEDSAMYFCASNTDSNQPQHFGDGTRLSIL.

The chain combines TRBV5-1 with TRBJ2-3; D ambiguous. Germline V gene lookup returns CDR1 SGHRS and CDR2 YFSETQ. The CDR3 is made up of 12 amino acids. V was clipped by 0 bases and J by 2 bases, with 1 base between them. CDR3 region: CASSLATDTQYF. In DNA, the CDR3 is TGCGCCAGCAGCTTGGCCACAGATACGCAGTATTTT.

The J gene is TRBJ1-5, the V gene TRBV28; a possible D gene is TRBD1 (5 bases). V lost 6 bases and J 5 bases, leaving 20 bases between the germline ends. Germline CDR1 reads MDHEN; CDR2 reads SYDVKM. The CDR3 is 16 residues long. In DNA, the CDR3 is TGTGCCAGCAGCCTGAATCCTCAGGGATTGTATCAGCCCCAGCATTTT. This codes for CASSLNPQGLYQPQHF.

The chain combines TRBV30 with TRBJ2-3; 8 bases match TRBD2. The length of the CDR3 is 14 residues. Germline-derived CDR1 and CDR2 are GTSNPN and SVGIG (reference sequence). The trim removed 5 bases at V and 2 bases at J, leaving 6 bases unmatched. The CDR3 DNA reads as TGTGCCTGGGCGATTAGCGGGACCACAGATACGCAGTATTTT. This gives the protein CAWAISGTTDTQYF.

The rearrangement links TRBV6-5 to TRBJ1-1; TRBD1 matches 8 bases. The CDR3 loop spans 14 amino acids. Germline V gene data show CDR1 as MNHEY and CDR2 as SVGAGI. The V and J ends lost 6 bases and 5 bases, in that order; junction bases with no gene match: 8. The CDR3 sequence is CASRLGQGGTEAFF. For the CDR3, the DNA is TGTGCCAGCAGGCTTGGACAGGGAGGGACTGAAGCTTTCTTT.

This chain connects TRBV27 to TRBJ2-1; D gene unclear. The V gene's germline CDR1 is MNHEY and CDR2 SMNVEV (reference sequence). V lost 6 bases and J lost 2, with 8 bases in between. The CDR3 is 13 amino acids. CDR3 loop: CASRPDPYNEQFF. In DNA, the CDR3 is TGTGCCAGCAGGCCGGACCCCTACAATGAGCAGTTCTTC.

The rearrangement links TRBV13 to TRBJ1-2, with TRBD1 matching over 9 bases. After removal of 8 bases from V and 4 bases from J, the junction contained 8 bases not matched to a gene. This CDR3 region has 14 residues. Germline lookup yields CDR1 PRHDT and CDR2 FYEKMQ (reference sequence). The CDR3 loop is CASGAQGASYGYTF. In DNA, the CDR3 is TGTGCCAGCGGGGCACAGGGGGCAAGCTATGGCTACACCTTC.

CDR3 sequence (DNA): TGCGCCAGCAGCCTAGCGGGAGGGGGAGCGACTGAGCAGTTCTTC. It translates to CASSLAGGGATEQFF. This sequence joins TRBV10-2 and TRBJ2-1; 12 bases fit TRBD2. The CDR3 has 15 residues. CDR1 and CDR2 (germline): WSHSY, SAAADI. Unmatched junction bases numbered 9, after V lost 6 bases and J lost 9 bases.

This clone was seen a handful of times. The genes are TRBV5-4 and TRBJ2-7; 9 bases map to TRBD1. The CDR3 loop spans 15 amino acids. Germline-derived CDR1 and CDR2 are SGHNT and YYREEE (reference sequence). Trimming took 4 bases from V and 5 from J; bases not matched to a gene: 10. The CDR3 is CASSQVGTGIHEQYF. In nucleotides, the CDR3 is TGTGCCAGCAGCCAGGTCGGGACAGGGATCCACGAGCAGTACTTC.

This chain joins TRBV28 and TRBJ2-4; TRBD2 is a possible D gene (5 bases). From germline, CDR1 is MDHEN and CDR2 SYDVKM. This CDR3 region has 15 residues. Trimming left V 6 bases short and J 6 bases short, with 18 bases between. Written as DNA, the CDR3 is TGTGCCAGCAGATCCCAGTTGGGAACTAGAAACATTCAGTACTTC. Amino acids: CASRSQLGTRNIQYF.

A single count supports this clone. V usage is TRBV28 and J usage is TRBJ1-1; a weak D match, TRBD1 (6 bases). V lost 5 bases, J lost 0 bases, and 16 bases lay in between. Germline CDR1 is MDHEN and CDR2 is SYDVKM. The CDR3 contains 16 residues. CDR3 nucleotides: TGTGCCAGCAGTCTAACAGGGACGAGAATGAACACTGAAGCTTTCTTT. Translating it yields CASSLTGTRMNTEAFF.

This rearrangement joins TRBV19 to TRBJ1-6; perhaps TRBD1 as D (6 bases). V gave up 10 bases and J gave up 2 bases, with 15 bases separating them. Looked up from germline, CDR1 is LNHDA and CDR2 is SQIVND (reference sequence). The CDR3 extends over 15 amino acids. The DNA for the CDR3 is TGTGCCACCTACGACAGGTCAGCCTATAATTCACCCCTCCACTTT. Amino acid sequence: CATYDRSAYNSPLHF.

The V and J genes are TRBV4-2 and TRBJ2-2; weak D call: TRBD2 (6 bases). Germline CDR1 and CDR2: LGHNA and YNFKEQ. This CDR3 contains 15 residues. Trimming stripped 6 bases from V and 5 bases from J, with 16 bases between. CDR3 sequence: CASRTIGSRTGELFF. CDR3 sequence (DNA): TGTGCCAGCAGGACCATCGGGAGTCGAACCGGGGAGCTGTTTTTT.

The rearrangement links TRBV30 to TRBJ2-3, with D unresolved. The CDR3 has 14 amino acids. Per the germline V gene, CDR1 is GTSNPN and CDR2 is SVGIG (reference sequence). V lost 7 bases, J lost 2 bases, and 16 bases lay in between. The CDR3 here is CAYQKVGDTDTQYF. CDR3 DNA: TGTGCCTACCAGAAGGTTGGGGACACAGATACGCAGTATTTT.

A note on this clone: Within the sample, other DNA sequences also encode this same CDR3. The rearrangement joins TRBV27 to TRBJ2-1; D is unclear. Germline V gene sequence: CDR1 MNHEY, CDR2 SMNVEV (reference sequence). Trimming removed 0 bases at V and 5 bases at J, with 5 bases between. The length of the CDR3 is 13 residues. The chain's CDR3 is CASSLSKHNEQFF. As DNA, the CDR3 is TGTGCCAGCAGTTTATCGAAGCACAATGAGCAGTTCTTC.

A single count supports this clone. Here the CDR3 reads CASSLTATNEKLFF. Written as DNA, the CDR3 is TGTGCCAGCAGCTTGACTGCAACTAATGAAAAACTGTTTTTT. V and J are TRBV7-8 and TRBJ1-4; no reliable D call. Per the germline V gene, CDR1 is SGHVS and CDR2 is FQNEAQ. V shed 3 bases and J shed 0 bases, with 5 bases lying between them. The CDR3 extends over 14 amino acids.

This clone was counted between two and nine times. The chain employs TRBV7-9 and TRBJ1-3, with D unresolved. This CDR3 is built from 15 residues. The germline V and J ends were trimmed by 1 base and 4 bases, with 11 bases remaining between them. Per germline, CDR1 SEHNR and CDR2 FQNEAQ (reference sequence). CDR3 coding DNA: TGTGCCAGCAGCTTAGTTCTGGGATCGGGAAACACCATATATTTT. Translating it yields CASSLVLGSGNTIYF.

This clone was observed a handful of times. The CDR3 region is CVRSLKGTGPGNTIYF. For the CDR3, the DNA is TGTGTCAGAAGCCTCAAGGGGACAGGACCTGGAAACACCATATATTTT. The chain employs TRBV7-5 and TRBJ1-3; TRBD1 is the table's D call and was not checked against the DNA. TRBV7-5 is a known pseudogene. This CDR3 is built from 16 residues.

V is TRBV18 and J is TRBJ2-7, with D possibly matching TRBD1 (5 bases). Germline lookup yields CDR1 KGHSH and CDR2 LQKENI. The CDR3 consists of 13 residues. The germline V and J ends were trimmed by 3 bases and 4 bases, with 10 bases remaining between them. CDR3 bases: TGTGCCAGCTCACCCCGAAGGGGTTACGAGCAGTACTTC. It specifies CASSPRRGYEQYF.